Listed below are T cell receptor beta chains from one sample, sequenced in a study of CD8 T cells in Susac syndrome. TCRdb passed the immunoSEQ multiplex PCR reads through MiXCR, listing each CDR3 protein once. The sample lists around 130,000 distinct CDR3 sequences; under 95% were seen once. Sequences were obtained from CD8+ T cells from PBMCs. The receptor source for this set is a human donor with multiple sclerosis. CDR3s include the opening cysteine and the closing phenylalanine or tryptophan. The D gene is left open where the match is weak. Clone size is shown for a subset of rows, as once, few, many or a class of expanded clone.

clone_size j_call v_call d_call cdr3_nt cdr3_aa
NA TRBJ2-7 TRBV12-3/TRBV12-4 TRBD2 TGTGCCAGCAGTCCTAGCGGGAGATGGTACGAGCAGTACTTC CASSPSGRWYEQYF
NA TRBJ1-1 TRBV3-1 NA TGTGCCAGCAGCCAAGATAACGGGGCTTTCTTT CASSQDNGAFF
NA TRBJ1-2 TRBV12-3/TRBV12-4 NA TGTGCCAGCAGTTTAGGGCAGGACGGGGGCTACACCTTC CASSLGQDGGYTF
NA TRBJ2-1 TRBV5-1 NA TGCGCCAGCAGCCCTCTTGGCGCCTACAATGAGCAGTTCTTC CASSPLGAYNEQFF
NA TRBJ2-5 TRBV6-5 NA TGTGCCAGCAGTGCGCTACAGGGTCGGGGAGAGACCCAGTACTTC CASSALQGRGETQYF
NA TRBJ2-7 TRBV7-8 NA TGTGCCAGCAGTCGTGGGGGGGGCCCGAACTACGAGCAGTACTTC CASSRGGGPNYEQYF
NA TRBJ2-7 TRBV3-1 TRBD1 TGTGCCAGCAGCCAAGATCAGGGGGTCTACGAGCAGTACTTC CASSQDQGVYEQYF
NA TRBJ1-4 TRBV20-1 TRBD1 TGCAGTGCTAGACCAGGGGGCAGTGAAAAACTGTTTTTT CSARPGGSEKLFF
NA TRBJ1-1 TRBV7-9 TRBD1 TGTGCCAGCATGGCAGGGGGCTACACTGAAGCTTTCTTT CASMAGGYTEAFF
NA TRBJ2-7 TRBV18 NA TGTGCCAGCTCACCCCCCTGGGGGAGCTCCTACGAGCAGTACTTC CASSPPWGSSYEQYF
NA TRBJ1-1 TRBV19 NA TGTGCCAGTAGTATCCTGTCTGAAGCTTTCTTT CASSILSEAFF
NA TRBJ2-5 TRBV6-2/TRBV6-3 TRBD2 TGTGCCAGCACCCAACGGACTAGTGCGTCCAAGACCCAGTACTTC CASTQRTSASKTQYF
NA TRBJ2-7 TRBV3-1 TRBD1 TGTGCCAGCAGCCAAGTGTGGGACAGCTCCTACGAGCAGTACTTC CASSQVWDSSYEQYF
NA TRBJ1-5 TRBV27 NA TGTGCTTCGGGACTTAGCAATCAGCCCCAGCATTTT CASGLSNQPQHF
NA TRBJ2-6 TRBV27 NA TGTGCCAGCAGTTTATCACGGACTGGGGCCAACGTCCTGACTTTC CASSLSRTGANVLTF
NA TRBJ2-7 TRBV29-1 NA TGCAGCGTTGCGGAGGGGAGCGGGGAGCAGTACTTC CSVAEGSGEQYF
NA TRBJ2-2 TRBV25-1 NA TGTGCCAGCAGTGAAGGGGTCAGATTCGGGGAGCTGTTTTTT CASSEGVRFGELFF
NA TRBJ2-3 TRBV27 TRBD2 TGTGCCGCAGGGAGGGCCGGAGTGGATACGCAGTATTTT CAAGRAGVDTQYF
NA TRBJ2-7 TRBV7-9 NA TGTGCCAGCAGCTTAGTGGCAGGGAGCAACGAGCAGTACTTC CASSLVAGSNEQYF
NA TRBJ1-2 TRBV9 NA TGTGCCAGCAGCGTTGGGGGTGGCGGCTATGGCTACACCTTC CASSVGGGGYGYTF
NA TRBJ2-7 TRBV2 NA TGTGCCAGCATCTCTACGGCAGGGGAGCAGTACTTC CASISTAGEQYF
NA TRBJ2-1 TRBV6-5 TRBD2 TGTGCCAGCGAGGCTAGCGGGCGGAATGAGCAGTTCTTC CASEASGRNEQFF
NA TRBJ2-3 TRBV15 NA TGTGCCACCAGCAGAGATCAGGGCAGGACCGACACAGATACGCAGTATTTT CATSRDQGRTDTDTQYF
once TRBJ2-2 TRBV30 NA TGTGCCTGGAGTTATAGCGATCCCGGGGAGCTGTTTTTT CAWSYSDPGELFF
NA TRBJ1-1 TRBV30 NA TGTGCCTGGACCTCCGACAGCTCCACTGAAGCTTTCTTT CAWTSDSSTEAFF
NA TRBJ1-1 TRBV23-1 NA TGCGCCAGCAGTCAATCGGTACAGGTTTTTGAAGCTTTCTTT CASSQSVQVFEAFF
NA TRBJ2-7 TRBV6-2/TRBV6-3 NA TGTGCCAGCAACGGGGGAAACGACGAGCAGTACTTC CASNGGNDEQYF
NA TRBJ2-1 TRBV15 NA TGTGCCACCAGCAGAGAACCTGAGCAGTTCTTC CATSREPEQFF
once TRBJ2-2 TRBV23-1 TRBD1 TGCGCCAGCAGTAATATATACGGACAGGAAGACACCGGGGAGCTGTTTTTT CASSNIYGQEDTGELFF
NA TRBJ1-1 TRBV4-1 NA TGCGCCAGCAGCCAAGATCTTCGACGAATGAACACTGAAGCTTTCTTT CASSQDLRRMNTEAFF
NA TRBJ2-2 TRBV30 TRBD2 TGTGCCTGGAGTGTAACTAGCGGGAGCGGGGAGCTGTTTTTT CAWSVTSGSGELFF
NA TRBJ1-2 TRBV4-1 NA TGCGCCAGCAGCCAAGTGGCAGGGCTCGGCTATGGCTACACCTTC CASSQVAGLGYGYTF
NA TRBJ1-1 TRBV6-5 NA TGTGCCAGCAGTAGCGGGGTCGAAGTTTTCTTT CASSSGVEVFF
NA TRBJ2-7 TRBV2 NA TGTGCCAGCTATGGCCCCTACGAGCAGTACTTC CASYGPYEQYF
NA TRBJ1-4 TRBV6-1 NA TGTGCCAGCAGTTATGACGGGGAGGATGAAAAACTGTTTTTT CASSYDGEDEKLFF
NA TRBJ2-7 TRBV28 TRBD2 TGTGCCAGCAGTTTAGAGGTTAGCGGGTACGAGCAGTACTTC CASSLEVSGYEQYF
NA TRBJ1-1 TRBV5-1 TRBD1 TGCGCCAGCGACAGGGTCGGCACTGAAGCTTTCTTT CASDRVGTEAFF
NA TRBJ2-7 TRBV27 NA TGTGCCAGCGCTCCGGGGCACAACTACGAGCAGTACTTC CASAPGHNYEQYF
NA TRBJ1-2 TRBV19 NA TGTGCCAGTAGTCCCGGAGGGGACTACACCTTC CASSPGGDYTF
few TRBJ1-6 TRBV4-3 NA TGCGCCAGCAGCCAACTGACGCAAGCGGGGTCACCCCTCCACTTT CASSQLTQAGSPLHF
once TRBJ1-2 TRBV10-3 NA TGTGCCATCGGGACCGAAGACTATGGCTACACCTTC CAIGTEDYGYTF
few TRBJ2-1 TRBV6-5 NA TGTGCCAGCAGTTACTCGATCCTCAGCTCCTACAATGAGCAGTTCTTC CASSYSILSSYNEQFF
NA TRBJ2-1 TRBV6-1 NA TGTGCCAGCAGTGAATGGGGACTGGACAAATTCAATGAGCAGTTCTTC CASSEWGLDKFNEQFF
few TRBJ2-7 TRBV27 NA TGTGCCAGCAGCCAAACCCGGGACTCTTTCGAGCAGTACTTC CASSQTRDSFEQYF
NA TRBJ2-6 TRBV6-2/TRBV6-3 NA TGTGCCAGCCGGGGCGGCCGGTACTCTGGGGCCAACGTCCTGACTTTC CASRGGRYSGANVLTF
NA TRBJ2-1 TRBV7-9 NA TGTGCCAGCAGATATTACGTCCAGGGCTCCTACAATGAGCAGTTCTTC CASRYYVQGSYNEQFF
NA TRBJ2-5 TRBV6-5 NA TGTGCCAGCAGTCTACAGGGTCGGGAGCGGCCCAAGACCCAGTACTTC CASSLQGRERPKTQYF
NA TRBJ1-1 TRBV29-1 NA TGCAGCGCCGGACACCCGAACACTGAAGCTTTCTTT CSAGHPNTEAFF
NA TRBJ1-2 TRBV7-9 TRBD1 TGTGCCAGCAGCACAGACAGGGGTACTGACTATGGCTACACCTTC CASSTDRGTDYGYTF
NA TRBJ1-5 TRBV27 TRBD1 TGTGCCAGCAGTTTAATGACAGGGTATCAGCCCCAGCATTTT CASSLMTGYQPQHF
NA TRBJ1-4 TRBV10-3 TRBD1 TGTGCCATCAGTGAAGGGGGGACAGGGTATGAAAAACTGTTTTTT CAISEGGTGYEKLFF
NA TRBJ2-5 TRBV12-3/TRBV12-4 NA TGTGCCAGCAGCACTACTAGCAGACCTGGGGGAGAGACCCAGTACTTC CASSTTSRPGGETQYF
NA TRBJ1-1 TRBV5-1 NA TGCGCCAGCAGCTTGGTCGGAGTCTCGTACACTGAAGCTTTCTTT CASSLVGVSYTEAFF
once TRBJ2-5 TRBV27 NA TGTGCCAGCAGTCCCCGAGGACCAGCTCAGTACTTC CASSPRGPAQYF
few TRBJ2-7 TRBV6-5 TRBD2 TGTGCCAGCAGTTACTCTAGCGGGAGTACCTACGAGCAGTACTTC CASSYSSGSTYEQYF
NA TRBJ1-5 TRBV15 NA TGTGCCACCAGCTGGGCAGTGGGGAATCAGCCCCAGCATTTT CATSWAVGNQPQHF
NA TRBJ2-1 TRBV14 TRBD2 TGTGCCAGCACCGAGAGCGGGAGTTACAATGAGCAGTTCTTC CASTESGSYNEQFF
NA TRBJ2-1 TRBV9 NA TGTGCCAGCAGCGTAGACGCCTACAATGAGCAGTTCTTC CASSVDAYNEQFF